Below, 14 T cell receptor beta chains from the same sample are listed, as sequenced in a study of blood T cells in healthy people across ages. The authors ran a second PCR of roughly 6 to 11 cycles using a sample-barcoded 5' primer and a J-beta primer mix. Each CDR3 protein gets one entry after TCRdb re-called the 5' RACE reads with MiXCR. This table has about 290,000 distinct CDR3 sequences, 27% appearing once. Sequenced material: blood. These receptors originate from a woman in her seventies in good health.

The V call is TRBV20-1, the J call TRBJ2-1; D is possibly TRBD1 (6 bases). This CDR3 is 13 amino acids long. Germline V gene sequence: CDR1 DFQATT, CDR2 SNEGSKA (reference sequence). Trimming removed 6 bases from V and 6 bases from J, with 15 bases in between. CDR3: CSAQLRGFNEQFF. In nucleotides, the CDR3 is TGCAGTGCCCAGCTCAGGGGATTCAATGAGCAGTTCTTC.

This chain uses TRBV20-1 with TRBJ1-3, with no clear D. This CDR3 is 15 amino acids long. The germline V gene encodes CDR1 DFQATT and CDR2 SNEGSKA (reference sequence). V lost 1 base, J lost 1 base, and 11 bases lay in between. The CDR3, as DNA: TGCAGTGCTAGAGGGTATCCTAGTTCTGGAAACACCATATATTTT. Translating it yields CSARGYPSSGNTIYF.

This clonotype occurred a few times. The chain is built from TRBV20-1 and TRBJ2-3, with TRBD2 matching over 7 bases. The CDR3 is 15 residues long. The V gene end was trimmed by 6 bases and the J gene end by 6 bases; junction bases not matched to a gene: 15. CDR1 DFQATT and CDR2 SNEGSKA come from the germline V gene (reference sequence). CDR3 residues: CSAAGVPANDDTQYF. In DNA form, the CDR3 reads TGCAGTGCCGCGGGAGTCCCAGCTAATGACGATACGCAGTATTTT.

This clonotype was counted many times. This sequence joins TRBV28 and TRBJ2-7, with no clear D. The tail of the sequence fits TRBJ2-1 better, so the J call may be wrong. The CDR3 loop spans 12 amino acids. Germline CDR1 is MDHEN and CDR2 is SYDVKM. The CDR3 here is CASSSSKPEQFF. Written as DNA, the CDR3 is TGTGCCAGCAGCAGCAGTAAACCTGAGCAGTTCTTC.

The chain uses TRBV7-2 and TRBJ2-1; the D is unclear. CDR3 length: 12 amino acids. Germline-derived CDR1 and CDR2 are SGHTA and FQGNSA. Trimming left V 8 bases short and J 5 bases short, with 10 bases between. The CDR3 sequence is CASADRNNEQFF. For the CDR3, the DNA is TGTGCCAGCGCGGATAGGAACAATGAGCAGTTCTTC.

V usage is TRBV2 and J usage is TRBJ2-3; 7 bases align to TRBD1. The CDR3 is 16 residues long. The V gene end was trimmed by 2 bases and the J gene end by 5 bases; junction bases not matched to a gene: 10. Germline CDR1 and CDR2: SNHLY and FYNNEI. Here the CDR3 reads CASSERGLSIGDTQYF. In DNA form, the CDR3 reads TGTGCCAGCAGTGAAAGGGGGCTAAGTATCGGAGATACGCAGTATTTT.

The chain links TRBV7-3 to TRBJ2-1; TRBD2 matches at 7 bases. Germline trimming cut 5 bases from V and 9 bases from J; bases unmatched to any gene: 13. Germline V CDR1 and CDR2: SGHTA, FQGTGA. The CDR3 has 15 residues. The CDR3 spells CASSLLPLAETEQFF. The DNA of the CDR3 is TGTGCCAGCAGCCTCCTTCCCCTAGCGGAAACTGAGCAGTTCTTC.

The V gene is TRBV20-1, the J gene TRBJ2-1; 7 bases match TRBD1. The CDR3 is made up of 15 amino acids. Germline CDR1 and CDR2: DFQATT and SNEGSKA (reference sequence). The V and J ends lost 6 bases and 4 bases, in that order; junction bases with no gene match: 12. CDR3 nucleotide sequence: TGCAGTGCCCCGGATGGACAGGCGAATTACAATGAGCAGTTCTTC. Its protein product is CSAPDGQANYNEQFF.

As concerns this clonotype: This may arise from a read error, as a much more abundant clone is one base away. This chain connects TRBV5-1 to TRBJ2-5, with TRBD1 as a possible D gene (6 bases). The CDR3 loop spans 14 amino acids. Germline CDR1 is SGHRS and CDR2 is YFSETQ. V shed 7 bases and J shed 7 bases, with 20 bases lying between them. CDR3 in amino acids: CASVRGDISATQYF. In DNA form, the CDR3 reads TGCGCCAGCGTAAGAGGGGACATATCAGCGACCCAGTACTTC.

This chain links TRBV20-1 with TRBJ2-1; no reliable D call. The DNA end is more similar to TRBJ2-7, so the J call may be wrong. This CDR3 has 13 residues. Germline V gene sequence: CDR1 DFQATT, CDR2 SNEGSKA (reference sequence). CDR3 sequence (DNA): TGCAGTGCTAGAGATAGAGTCGACTACGAGCAGTACTTC. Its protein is CSARDRVDYEQYF.

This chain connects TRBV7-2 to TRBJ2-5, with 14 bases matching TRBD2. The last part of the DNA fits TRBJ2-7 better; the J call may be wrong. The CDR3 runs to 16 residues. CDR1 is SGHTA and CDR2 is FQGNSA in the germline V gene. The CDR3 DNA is TGTGCCAGCAGCTCGCCGGGACTAGCGGGAGAGGCCGAGCAGTACTTC. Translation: CASSSPGLAGEAEQYF.

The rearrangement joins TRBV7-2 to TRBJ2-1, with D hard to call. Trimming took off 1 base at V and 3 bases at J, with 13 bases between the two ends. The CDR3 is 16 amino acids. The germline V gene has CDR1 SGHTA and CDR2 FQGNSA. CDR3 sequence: CASSLGLSISYNEQFF. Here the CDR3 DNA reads TGTGCCAGCAGCTTAGGGCTGAGCATCAGCTACAATGAGCAGTTCTTC.

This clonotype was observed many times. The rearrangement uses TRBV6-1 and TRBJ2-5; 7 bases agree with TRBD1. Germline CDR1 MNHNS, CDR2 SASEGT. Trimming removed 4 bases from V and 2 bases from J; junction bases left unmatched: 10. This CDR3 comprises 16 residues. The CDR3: CASSGRQGHLQETQYF. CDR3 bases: TGTGCCAGCAGTGGTCGACAGGGTCACTTACAAGAGACCCAGTACTTC.

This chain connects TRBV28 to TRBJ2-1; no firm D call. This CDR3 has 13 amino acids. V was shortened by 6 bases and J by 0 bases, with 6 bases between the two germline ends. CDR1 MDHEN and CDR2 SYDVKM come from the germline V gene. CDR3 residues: CASRLNSYNEQFF. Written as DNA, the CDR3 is TGTGCCAGCAGACTCAACTCCTACAATGAGCAGTTCTTC.